The 10 T cell receptor beta chains in this list originate from one sample, sequenced in a study of blood T cell repertoires in COVID-19. Using immunoSEQ multiplex PCR, the repertoire was profiled, and TCRdb retains in-frame clones only, with some absent. The repertoire holds approximately 210,000 clones, with about 90% as singletons. Sequencing was performed on PBMCs or T cells enriched from blood (not recorded which). The receptors originated from a woman under 30 who had recovered from COVID-19.

This sequence joins TRBV5-1 and TRBJ2-5; TRBD1 agrees at 7 bases. This CDR3 region has 16 residues. V lost 4 bases to trimming and J lost 5 bases; unmatched junction nucleotides: 14. The V gene's germline CDR1 is SGHRS and CDR2 YFSETQ. The CDR3 DNA reads as TGCGCCAGCAGCCCCCACGGTACAGGGGATTGGGAGACCCAGTACTTC. Its translation is CASSPHGTGDWETQYF.

This rearrangement joins TRBV28 to TRBJ2-7; a weak D match, TRBD2 (7 bases). The CDR3 has 18 amino acids. The V end was cut by 2 bases, the J end by 5 bases, with 25 bases between. The germline gives CDR1 MDHEN, CDR2 SYDVKM. CDR3 in DNA: TGTGCCAGCAGTTTAGGGGGCTTGTGGGAGGGTAGGGGCCACGAGCAGTACTTC. This translates into CASSLGGLWEGRGHEQYF.

V usage is TRBV29-1 and J usage is TRBJ2-3; possibly TRBD2 for D (6 bases). The CDR3 has 13 residues. Germline values: CDR1 SQVTM, CDR2 ANQGSEA. The V end was cut by 7 bases, the J end by 1 base, with 12 bases between. CDR3 loop: CSGDFVGTDTQYF. CDR3 in DNA: TGCAGCGGGGACTTTGTCGGCACAGATACGCAGTATTTT.

This chain uses TRBV20-1 with TRBJ2-3; D is perhaps TRBD1 (5 bases). Germline V CDR1 and CDR2: DFQATT, SNEGSKA (reference sequence). The V gene lost 3 bases and the J gene lost 2 bases, with 9 bases spanning the gap. The length of the CDR3 is 13 residues. The CDR3 region has the DNA TGCAGTGCTAGTAGGGGATCCACAGATACGCAGTATTTT. Its translation: CSASRGSTDTQYF.

The genes are TRBV13 and TRBJ1-4, with D unclear. The CDR3 is made up of 16 amino acids. Germline V gene data show CDR1 as PRHDT and CDR2 as FYEKMQ (reference sequence). The germline V and J ends were trimmed by 3 bases and 1 base, with 12 bases remaining between them. CDR3 nucleotides: TGTGCCAGCAGCTTGGCAGGAATTCGAACTAATGAAAAACTGTTTTTT. This sequence encodes CASSLAGIRTNEKLFF.

The chain couples TRBV6-5 to TRBJ2-7; 7 positions match TRBD1. The trim removed 4 bases at V and 5 bases at J, leaving 11 bases unmatched. Germline V gives CDR1 MNHEY, CDR2 SVGAGI. The CDR3 covers 15 residues. CDR3 nucleotide sequence: TGTGCCAGCAGTTCCGCCAGATCCCAGGGGGACGAGCAGTACTTC. It codes for CASSSARSQGDEQYF.

Here the CDR3 reads CASSVDNRDSYGYTF. As DNA, the CDR3 is TGTGCCAGCAGCGTAGATAACCGGGACAGCTATGGCTACACCTTC. V gene TRBV9 combines with J gene TRBJ1-2; 7 bases map to TRBD1. The ends lost 0 bases at V and 4 bases at J; junction bases unmatched: 6. The CDR3 length is 15 residues. Germline V gene lookup returns CDR1 SGDLS and CDR2 YYNGEE.

This chain uses TRBV5-1 with TRBJ1-1; D might be TRBD1 (5 bases). CDR1 is SGHRS and CDR2 is YFSETQ in the germline V gene. Trimming cost V 3 bases and J 0 bases, with 21 bases left between them. The CDR3 extends over 18 amino acids. The CDR3 DNA sequence: TGCGCCAGCAGCTCTACATACTTGGGACTTTTAGTGAACACTGAAGCTTTCTTT. Its translation: CASSSTYLGLLVNTEAFF. Looking up the rest from reference TRBV5-1 and TRBJ1-1 gives the full variable domain: KAGVTQTPRYLIKTRGQQVTLSCSPISGHRSVSWYQQTPGQGLQFLFEYFSETQRNKGNFPGRFSGRQFSNSRSEMNVSTLELGDSALYLCASSSTYLGLLVNTEAFFGQGTRLTVV.

The chain joins TRBV5-1 to TRBJ1-6; the match to TRBD1 covers 9 bases. Trimming took 4 bases from V and 9 from J; bases not matched to a gene: 11. This CDR3 has 16 residues. Germline V gene lookup returns CDR1 SGHRS and CDR2 YFSETQ. The CDR3 bases are TGCGCCAGCAGCGGCTCCGGGACAGGGCGAACTTCACCCCTCCACTTT. This gives the protein CASSGSGTGRTSPLHF. Full variable domain (missing parts from reference TRBV5-1 and TRBJ1-6): KAGVTQTPRYLIKTRGQQVTLSCSPISGHRSVSWYQQTPGQGLQFLFEYFSETQRNKGNFPGRFSGRQFSNSRSEMNVSTLELGDSALYLCASSGSGTGRTSPLHFGNGTRLTVT.

The chain employs TRBV3-1 (or the pseudogene TRBV3-2) and TRBJ2-5; 11 nucleotides match TRBD2. Germline V gene lookup returns CDR1 LGHDT and CDR2 YNNKEL (reference sequence). The CDR3 runs 16 residues. V dropped 4 bases and J dropped 2; count of bases not matched to a gene: 6. DNA of the CDR3: TGTGCCAGCAGCCGCTCTAGCGGGGGGCAGCAAGAGACCCAGTACTTC. This sequence encodes CASSRSSGGQQETQYF.